This T cell receptor beta chain was found in a study of identical twins (dated by TCRdb to between 2015 and 2016). Concerning the study at large: TCR alpha and beta repertoires from monozygotic twins, unrelated adults of various ages and cord blood were deep-sequenced to test whether fetal clonotypes persist. Replicate twin experiments were performed at different times using different library preparation protocols to rule out contamination.

Every donor was a healthy Caucasian. Three pairs of female monozygotic twins, all aged roughly 18 to 29 years, made up the twin cohort. CD4+ and CD8+ T cell populations were isolated with positive isolation kits from Invitrogen. Broad study findings and their caveats: Fewer insertions were carried by abundant cord blood beta clonotypes; a weaker similar trend was observed in young adult naive repertoires, while no such trend was observed in memory repertoires. In monozygotic twins, recombination models systematically underestimated out-of-frame TCR alpha sharing, but the models matched the sharing seen between unrelated individuals. A weaker excess of twin sharing was found in beta out-of-frame sequences because the signal-to-noise ratio was lowered by fewer shared sequences. Invariant T cells such as MAIT and iNKT could partly confound zero-insertion analyses, though diverse VJ usage argued against this for most clonotypes. Because the same donors could not be followed over many years, the conclusions relied on cross-sectional statistical analysis. Compared with coincidental sharing between unrelated individuals, out-of-frame TCR alpha sequences shared between twins had an excess of sequences with low generation probability.

The sample holds many counts of this clonotype. Its antigen is still unknown. No much larger clonotype is one base removed from it; base qualities were not supplied. V and J are truncated by 2 bases and 6 bases respectively, leaving an intervening sequence of 20 bases. The germline V gene (reference sequence) supplies CDR1 SEHNR and CDR2 FQNEAQ. The CDR3 sequence holds 16 residues, the cysteine and phenylalanine included. Only the CDR3 DNA stays, 48 bases, in frame from base 1. Library preparation employed 5' RACE. TCRdb shows the sequencer as Illumina HiSeq 2000. Template switching introduced a universal primer binding site; the final cDNA contained a unique molecular identifier, enabling accurate counting of TCR cDNA molecules. First-strand cDNA for TCR alpha and beta chains was synthesized from specific primers in the conserved constant-segment region. To control for contamination, each cDNA library was double barcoded with a SMART-Mk sample barcode plus Illumina barcodes. TruSeq adapter sequences and Illumina sample barcodes were added in two successive PCR steps. Sequencing of the TCR alpha and beta cDNA libraries was done on the Illumina HiSeq platform using custom primers. Under the source paper's analysis protocol: MiGEC was used to process raw reads and extract unique molecular identifiers, and MiXCR was used to find CDR3 positions. For each individual, recombination models were inferred using an EM algorithm with the repgenHMM and IGoR tools. The analysis of shared clonotypes was done with the tcR package in R, with sharing normalized by the product of cloneset sizes. To study raw recombination without the effects of thymic and clonal selection, out-of-frame nonproductive sequences were analyzed. TCRdb ran its own pipeline on the public reads, namely fastp trimming at Q25 and MiXCR clone calling, and kept in-frame beta chains. When rows share a CDR3 protein, they turn into one entry using the most common DNA and genes. TCRdb's processing, not the authors', yielded these V and J calls. In all, the sample holds approximately 250,000 distinct CDR3 sequences, and 6.5% of those were seen once. 14% to 15% of the sample comes from the top ten.

These data also featured in a second study, about T cells expressing NK-cell markers. The second study's authors report: About eight donors provided sorted CD3+CD56+NKG2C+, CD3+CD56+NKG2C- and CD3+CD56-NKG2C+ T-cell subsets, whose TCR beta-chain repertoires were profiled. Of the eight sequenced donors, seven were found to be HCMV-seropositive and one was found to be HCMV-seronegative. To restrict sorting to alphabetaTCR-expressing T cells, an anti-gammadeltaTCR antibody was added in several experiments. In more than 5 donors, the dominant CD3+CD56+NKG2C+ clonotypes were found to rank among the top 10 CD8+ clonotypes and to make up about 1.0-7.5% of CD8+ T cells. Those dominant clonotypes were again the most abundant among CD3+CD56-NKG2C+ cells in four donors, at about 28.3-60.1%. Whether the expanded NKG2C-expressing T cell clones were specific for HCMV antigens remained unclear. The eight sequenced donors were randomly selected healthy volunteers, three men and five women. HCMV serostatus was determined by detecting HCMV-specific IgG in serum with a commercial ELISA kit. MIGEC handled demultiplexing of the reads and grouping by UMI, while MiTCR was used to assemble and quantify clonotypes. Only TCR cDNA sequences supported by at least two reads were kept to exclude erroneous sequences. The tcR package was used for downstream repertoire analysis, and clonotypes were matched across fractions by CDR3 nucleotide sequence plus V segment. VDJmatch was used to annotate antigen specificity against VDJdb, with one amino acid substitution in CDR3 permitted.

Sequenced input: CD8+ T cells sorted from blood. This clonotype originated in a young woman in good health. The chain is made from TRBV7-9 and TRBJ2-7, with the D gene call left open. The base sequence is TGTGCCAGCAGCTTAAGGTCTGAAGGGTCATGGAGCGAGCAGTACTTC. This yields the protein CASSLRSEGSWSEQYF.